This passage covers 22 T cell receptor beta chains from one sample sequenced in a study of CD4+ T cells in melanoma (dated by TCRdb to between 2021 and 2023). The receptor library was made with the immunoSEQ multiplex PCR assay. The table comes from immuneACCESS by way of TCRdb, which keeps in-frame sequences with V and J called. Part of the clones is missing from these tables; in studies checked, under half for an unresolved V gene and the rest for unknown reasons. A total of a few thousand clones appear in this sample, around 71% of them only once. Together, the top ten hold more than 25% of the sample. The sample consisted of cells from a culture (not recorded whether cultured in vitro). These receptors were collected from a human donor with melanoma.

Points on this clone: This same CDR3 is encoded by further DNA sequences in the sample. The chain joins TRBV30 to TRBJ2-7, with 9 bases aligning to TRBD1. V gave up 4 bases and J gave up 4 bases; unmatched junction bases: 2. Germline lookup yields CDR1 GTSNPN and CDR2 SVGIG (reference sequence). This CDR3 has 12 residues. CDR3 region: CAWTGQGYEQYF. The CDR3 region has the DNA TGTGCCTGGACGGGACAGGGTTACGAGCAGTACTTC.

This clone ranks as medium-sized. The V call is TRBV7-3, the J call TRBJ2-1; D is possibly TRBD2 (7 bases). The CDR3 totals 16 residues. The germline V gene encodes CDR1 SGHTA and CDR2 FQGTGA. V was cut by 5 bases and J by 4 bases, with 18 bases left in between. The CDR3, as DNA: TGTGCCAGCAGCCGGGGAGGGGGTATCCCGTACAATGAGCAGTTCTTC. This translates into CASSRGGGIPYNEQFF.

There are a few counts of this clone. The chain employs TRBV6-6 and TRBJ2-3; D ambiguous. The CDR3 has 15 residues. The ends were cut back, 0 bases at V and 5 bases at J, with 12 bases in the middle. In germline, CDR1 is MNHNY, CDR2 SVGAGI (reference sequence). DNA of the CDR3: TGTGCCAGCAGTTACTCGGGCCCGGCAGGAGATACGCAGTATTTT. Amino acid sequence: CASSYSGPAGDTQYF.

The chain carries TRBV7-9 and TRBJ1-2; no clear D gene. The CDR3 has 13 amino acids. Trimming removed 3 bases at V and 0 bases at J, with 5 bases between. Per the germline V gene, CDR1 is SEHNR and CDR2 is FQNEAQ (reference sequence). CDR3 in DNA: TGTGCCAGCAGCTTGGGAGCTAACTATGGCTACACCTTC. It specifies CASSLGANYGYTF.

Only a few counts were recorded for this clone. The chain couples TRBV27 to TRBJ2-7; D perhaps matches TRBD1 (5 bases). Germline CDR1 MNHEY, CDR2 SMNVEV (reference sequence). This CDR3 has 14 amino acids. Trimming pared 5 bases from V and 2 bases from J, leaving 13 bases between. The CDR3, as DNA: TGTGCCAGCAGTCCAACCAGGGTAACCTACGAGCAGTACTTC. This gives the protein CASSPTRVTYEQYF.

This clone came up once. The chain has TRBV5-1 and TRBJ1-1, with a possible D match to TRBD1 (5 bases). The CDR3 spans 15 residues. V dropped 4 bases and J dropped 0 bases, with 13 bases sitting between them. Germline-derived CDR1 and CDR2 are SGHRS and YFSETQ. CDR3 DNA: TGCGCCAGCAGCGCCGAGGGGTACGTGAACACTGAAGCTTTCTTT. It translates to CASSAEGYVNTEAFF. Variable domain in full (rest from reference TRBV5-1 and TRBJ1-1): KAGVTQTPRYLIKTRGQQVTLSCSPISGHRSVSWYQQTPGQGLQFLFEYFSETQRNKGNFPGRFSGRQFSNSRSEMNVSTLELGDSALYLCASSAEGYVNTEAFFGQGTRLTVV.

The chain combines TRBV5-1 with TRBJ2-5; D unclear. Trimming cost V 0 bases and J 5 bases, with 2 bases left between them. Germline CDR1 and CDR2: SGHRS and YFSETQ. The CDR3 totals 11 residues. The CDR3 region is CASSLDETQYF. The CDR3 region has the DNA TGCGCCAGCAGCTTGGACGAGACCCAGTACTTC.

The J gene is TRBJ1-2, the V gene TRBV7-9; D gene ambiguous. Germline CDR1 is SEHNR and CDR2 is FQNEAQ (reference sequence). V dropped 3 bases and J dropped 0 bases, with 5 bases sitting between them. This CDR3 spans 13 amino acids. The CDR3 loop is CASSFQSNYGYTF. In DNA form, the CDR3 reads TGTGCCAGCAGCTTTCAGTCTAACTATGGCTACACCTTC. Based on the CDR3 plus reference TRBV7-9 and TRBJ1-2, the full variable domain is DTGVSQNPRHKITKRGQNVTFRCDPISEHNRLYWYRQTLGQGPEFLTYFQNEAQLEKSRLLSDRFSAERPKGSFSTLEIQRTEQGDSAMYLCASSFQSNYGYTFGSGTRLTVV.

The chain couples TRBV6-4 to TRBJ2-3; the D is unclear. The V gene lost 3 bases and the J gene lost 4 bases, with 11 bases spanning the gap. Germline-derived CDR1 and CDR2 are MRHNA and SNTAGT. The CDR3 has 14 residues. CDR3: CASSEQIGSDTQYF. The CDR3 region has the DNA TGTGCCAGCAGTGAACAAATAGGTTCAGATACGCAGTATTTT.

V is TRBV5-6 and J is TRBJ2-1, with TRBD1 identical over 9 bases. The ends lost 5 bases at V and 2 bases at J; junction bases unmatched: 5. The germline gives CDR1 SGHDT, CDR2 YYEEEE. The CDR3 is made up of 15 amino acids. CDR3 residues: CASSSGDRAYNEQFF. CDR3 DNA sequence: TGTGCCAGCAGTTCCGGGGACAGGGCCTACAATGAGCAGTTCTTC.

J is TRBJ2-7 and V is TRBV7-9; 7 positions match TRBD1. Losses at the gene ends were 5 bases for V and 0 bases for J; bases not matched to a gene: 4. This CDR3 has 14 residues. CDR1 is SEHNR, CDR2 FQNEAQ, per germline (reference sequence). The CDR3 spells CASSTGQASYEQYF. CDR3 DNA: TGTGCCAGCAGCACCGGACAGGCCTCCTACGAGCAGTACTTC.

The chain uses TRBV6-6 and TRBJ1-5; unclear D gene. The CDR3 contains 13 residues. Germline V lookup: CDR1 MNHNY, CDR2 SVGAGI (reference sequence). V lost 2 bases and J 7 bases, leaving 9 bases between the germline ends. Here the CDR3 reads CASSYTLGQPQHF. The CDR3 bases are TGTGCCAGCAGTTACACGTTGGGACAGCCCCAGCATTTT.

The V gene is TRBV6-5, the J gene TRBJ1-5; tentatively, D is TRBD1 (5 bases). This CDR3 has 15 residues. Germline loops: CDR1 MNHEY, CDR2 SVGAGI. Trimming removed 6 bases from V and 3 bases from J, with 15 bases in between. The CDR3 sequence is CASRQGRGDNQPQHF. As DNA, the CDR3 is TGTGCCAGCAGGCAGGGACGGGGAGACAATCAGCCCCAGCATTTT.

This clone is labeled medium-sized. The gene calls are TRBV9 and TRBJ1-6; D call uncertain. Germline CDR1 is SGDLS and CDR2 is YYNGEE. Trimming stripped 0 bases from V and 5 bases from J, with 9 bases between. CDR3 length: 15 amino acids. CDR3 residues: CASSVASFNNSPLHF. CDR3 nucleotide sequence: TGTGCCAGCAGCGTAGCCAGTTTCAATAATTCACCCCTCCACTTT.

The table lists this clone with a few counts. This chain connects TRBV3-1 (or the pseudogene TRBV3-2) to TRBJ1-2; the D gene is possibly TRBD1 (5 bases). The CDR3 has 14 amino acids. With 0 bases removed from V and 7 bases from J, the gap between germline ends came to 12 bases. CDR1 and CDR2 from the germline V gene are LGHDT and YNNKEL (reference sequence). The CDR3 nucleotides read TGTGCCAGCAGCCAAGAGGGACTCCTTATTGGCTACACCTTC. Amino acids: CASSQEGLLIGYTF.

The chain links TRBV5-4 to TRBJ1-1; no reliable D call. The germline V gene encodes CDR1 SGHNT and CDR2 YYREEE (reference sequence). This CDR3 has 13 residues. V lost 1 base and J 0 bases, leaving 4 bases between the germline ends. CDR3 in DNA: TGTGCCAGCAGCTTGTCCCTGAACACTGAAGCTTTCTTT. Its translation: CASSLSLNTEAFF.

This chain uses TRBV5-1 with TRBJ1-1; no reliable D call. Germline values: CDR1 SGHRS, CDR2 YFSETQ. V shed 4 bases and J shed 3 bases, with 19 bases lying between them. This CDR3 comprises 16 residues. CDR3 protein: CASSPAERGWYTEAFF. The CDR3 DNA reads TGCGCCAGCAGCCCGGCGGAACGGGGTTGGTACACTGAAGCTTTCTTT. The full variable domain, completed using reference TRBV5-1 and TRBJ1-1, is KAGVTQTPRYLIKTRGQQVTLSCSPISGHRSVSWYQQTPGQGLQFLFEYFSETQRNKGNFPGRFSGRQFSNSRSEMNVSTLELGDSALYLCASSPAERGWYTEAFFGQGTRLTVV.

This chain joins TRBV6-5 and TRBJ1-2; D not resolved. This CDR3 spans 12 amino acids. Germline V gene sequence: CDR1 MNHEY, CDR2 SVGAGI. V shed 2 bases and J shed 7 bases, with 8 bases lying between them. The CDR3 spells CASSYGSGGYTF. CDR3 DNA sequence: TGTGCCAGCAGTTACGGGTCTGGTGGCTACACCTTC.

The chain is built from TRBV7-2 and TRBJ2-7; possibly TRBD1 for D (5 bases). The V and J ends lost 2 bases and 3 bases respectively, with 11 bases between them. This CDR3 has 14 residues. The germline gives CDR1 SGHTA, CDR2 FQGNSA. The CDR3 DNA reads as TGTGCCAGCAGCTTAAACGCAGGACACTACGAGCAGTACTTC. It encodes CASSLNAGHYEQYF.

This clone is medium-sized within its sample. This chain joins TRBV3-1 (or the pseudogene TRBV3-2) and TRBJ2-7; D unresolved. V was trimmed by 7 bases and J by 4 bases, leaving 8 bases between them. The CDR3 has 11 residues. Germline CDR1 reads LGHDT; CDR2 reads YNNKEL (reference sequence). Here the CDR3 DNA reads TGTGCCAGCACCTATGGGTACGAGCAGTACTTC. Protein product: CASTYGYEQYF.

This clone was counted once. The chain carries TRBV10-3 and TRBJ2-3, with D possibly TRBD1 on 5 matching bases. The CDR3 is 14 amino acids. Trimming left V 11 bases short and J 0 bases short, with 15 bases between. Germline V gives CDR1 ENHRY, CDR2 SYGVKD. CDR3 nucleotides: TGTGCCGTCCGACAGAAGACTAGCACAGATACGCAGTATTTT. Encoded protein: CAVRQKTSTDTQYF.

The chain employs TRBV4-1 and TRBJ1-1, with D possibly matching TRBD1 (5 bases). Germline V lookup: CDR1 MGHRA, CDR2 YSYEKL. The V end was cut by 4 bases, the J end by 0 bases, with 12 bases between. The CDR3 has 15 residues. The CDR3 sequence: CASSPLPTVNTEAFF. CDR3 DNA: TGCGCCAGCAGCCCATTGCCGACAGTGAACACTGAAGCTTTCTTT.